This TCR beta chain comes out of a study of blood T cell repertoires in COVID-19. Using immunoSEQ multiplex PCR, the repertoire was profiled, and TCRdb retains in-frame clones only, with some absent. Of around 300,000 clones listed, about 87% are singletons. The CDR3 totals 13 residues. Trimming took 4 bases from V and 6 from J; bases not matched to a gene: 5. Germline V lookup: CDR1 LNHNV, CDR2 YYDKDF (reference sequence). The gene calls are TRBV15 and TRBJ2-7; 8 positions match TRBD1. The specimen was PBMCs or T cells enriched from blood (not recorded which). The clonotype comes from a woman between 50 and 59 years old who had recovered from COVID-19. CDR3 bases: TGTGCCACCAGCACAGGGGGCGCGTCCGAGCAGTACTTC. Its translation: CATSTGGASEQYF.